This entry lists 20 T cell receptor beta chains sequenced from one sample in a study of cytomegalovirus exposure and HLA in healthy donors. PCR primers comprised 60 Vbeta and 13 Jbeta primers. Clones were read by immunoSEQ multiplex PCR, and TCRdb kept only the in-frame ones, dropping some. The listing contains around 190,000 clones. The specimen sequenced was PBMCs. The origin of the receptors is a woman between 25 and 40 years old in good health and CMV-seropositive.

The chain couples TRBV10-1 to TRBJ2-7; 9 nucleotides line up with TRBD1. Germline V lookup: CDR1 WNHNN, CDR2 SYGVQD (reference sequence). With V trimmed by 4 bases and J by 3 bases, 4 bases remained unmatched. The CDR3 runs to 14 residues. The CDR3 sequence is CASSGTGQGYEQYF. CDR3 bases: TGCGCCAGCAGTGGAACGGGACAGGGCTACGAGCAGTACTTC.

V and J are TRBV7-9 and TRBJ2-7; D perhaps matches TRBD1 (5 bases). CDR1 is SEHNR, CDR2 FQNEAQ, per germline (reference sequence). Trimming removed 5 bases from V and 3 bases from J, with 8 bases in between. This CDR3 region has 12 residues. The CDR3 protein is CASSAQGYEQYF. CDR3 DNA sequence: TGTGCCAGCAGCGCTCAGGGCTACGAGCAGTACTTC.

The chain uses TRBV5-4 and TRBJ2-7; D is possibly TRBD2 (6 bases). Deletions cut 4 bases from V and 7 bases from J, with 12 bases between. CDR3 length: 12 amino acids. Looked up from germline, CDR1 is SGHNT and CDR2 is YYREEE (reference sequence). CDR3 residues: CASSRLGGEQYF. In DNA form, the CDR3 reads TGTGCCAGCAGCCGACTCGGAGGGGAGCAGTACTTC.

The V call is TRBV11-2, the J call TRBJ1-2; 9 positions agree with TRBD1. Germline V gene sequence: CDR1 SGHAT, CDR2 FQNNGV. V lost 6 bases to trimming and J lost 4 bases; unmatched junction nucleotides: 9. This CDR3 spans 15 amino acids. The CDR3 protein is CASRPGQGEFYGYTF. The CDR3 nucleotides are TGTGCCAGCAGACCGGGACAGGGAGAGTTCTATGGCTACACCTTC.

The V and J genes are TRBV12-5 and TRBJ1-2; 7 positions agree with TRBD1. This CDR3 spans 15 amino acids. The junction had 8 bases not matched to a gene; V was cut back by 5 bases and J by 2 bases. The germline CDR1 and CDR2 sequences are LGHNT and FRNRAP. The CDR3 nucleotides read TGTGCTAGTGGTATCGGACAGGCGCTCAACTATGGCTACACCTTC. Translating it yields CASGIGQALNYGYTF.

As DNA, the CDR3 is TGTGCCAGCAGTGAAATGCGGGGGCGTCCTAATGAAAAACTGTTTTTT. Protein sequence: CASSEMRGRPNEKLFF. The V gene is TRBV6-1, the J gene TRBJ1-4; D may be TRBD1 (6 bases). The V end lost 2 bases, the J end lost 3 bases, and 13 bases lay between the germline ends. Per the germline V gene, CDR1 is MNHNS and CDR2 is SASEGT. The CDR3 extends over 16 amino acids.

The chain joins TRBV7-2 to TRBJ2-7, with D perhaps matching TRBD2 (6 bases). The V gene's germline CDR1 is SGHTA and CDR2 FQGNSA. This CDR3 comprises 15 residues. The V and J ends lost 6 bases and 2 bases respectively, with 17 bases between them. CDR3 nucleotide sequence: TGTGCCAGCAGGAGAACCGGGACGGGGGCCTACGAGCAGTACTTC. Translation: CASRRTGTGAYEQYF.

This chain uses TRBV28 with TRBJ1-2; TRBD1 is a possible D gene (6 bases). This CDR3 has 16 residues. Trimming stripped 2 bases from V and 4 bases from J, with 17 bases between. Germline V lookup: CDR1 MDHEN, CDR2 SYDVKM. The CDR3 loop is CASSLLPGQDLYGYTF. DNA for the CDR3: TGTGCCAGCAGTTTACTGCCGGGACAAGATCTCTATGGCTACACCTTC.

The chain carries TRBV7-2 and TRBJ1-2; D may be TRBD1 (5 bases). The germline V and J ends were trimmed by 2 bases and 8 bases, with 9 bases remaining between them. The germline gives CDR1 SGHTA, CDR2 FQGNSA. The CDR3 covers 12 residues. CDR3 sequence: CASSLTRAGYTF. In DNA, the CDR3 is TGTGCCAGCAGCTTAACCAGGGCGGGCTACACCTTC.

The rearrangement links TRBV11-2 to TRBJ2-3; TRBD2 matches 8 bases. Germline assignment: CDR1 SGHAT and CDR2 FQNNGV. The V segment lost 2 bases and the J segment 1 base; nucleotides outside the gene matches: 5. The CDR3 has 16 residues. The CDR3 loop is CASSLPTGGGTDTQYF. CDR3 in DNA: TGTGCCAGCAGCTTACCCACGGGGGGGGGCACAGATACGCAGTATTTT.

The genes are TRBV6-1 and TRBJ1-1; unclear D gene. V lost 2 bases and J lost 5, with 9 bases in between. This CDR3 region has 13 residues. Germline CDR1 MNHNS, CDR2 SASEGT. This CDR3 reads CASSESGRTEAFF. In DNA form, the CDR3 reads TGTGCCAGCAGTGAAAGCGGACGGACTGAAGCTTTCTTT.

The chain links TRBV2 to TRBJ1-5; maybe TRBD1 (5 bases). V gave up 2 bases and J gave up 6 bases, with 11 bases separating them. In germline, CDR1 is SNHLY, CDR2 FYNNEI. This CDR3 has 14 amino acids. The CDR3 loop is CASSENQGSQPQHF. In DNA form, the CDR3 reads TGTGCCAGCAGTGAAAATCAGGGCAGTCAGCCCCAGCATTTT.

The chain joins TRBV2 to TRBJ1-5, with D unclear. Germline CDR1 and CDR2: SNHLY and FYNNEI. CDR3 length: 15 residues. The V gene lost 4 bases and the J gene lost 0 bases, with 10 bases spanning the gap. In DNA, the CDR3 is TGTGCCAGCAGTGGGGAGAGATTTAGCAATCAGCCCCAGCATTTT. Translating gives CASSGERFSNQPQHF.

The chain carries TRBV5-1 and TRBJ2-1; maybe TRBD1 (5 bases). CDR3 length: 15 residues. Germline V gene data show CDR1 as SGHRS and CDR2 as YFSETQ. The V end was cut by 2 bases, the J end by 2 bases, with 11 bases between. CDR3 loop: CASSFGQGPYNEQFF. The CDR3 coding sequence is TGCGCCAGCAGCTTCGGGCAGGGCCCCTACAATGAGCAGTTCTTC.

The V call is TRBV7-9, the J call TRBJ2-1; TRBD2 matches 11 bases. Germline V lookup: CDR1 SEHNR, CDR2 FQNEAQ (reference sequence). With 2 bases clipped from V and 1 base from J, the junction kept 7 bases outside the gene matches. The CDR3 spans 18 residues. CDR3 sequence (DNA): TGTGCCAGCAGCTTATTGGAACTAGCGGGAGAGTCCTACAATGAGCAGTTCTTC. Protein product: CASSLLELAGESYNEQFF.

The rearrangement joins TRBV18 to TRBJ2-2; D perhaps matches TRBD2 (6 bases). Trimming shortened V by 5 bases and J by 6 bases, and 13 bases separated the two germline ends. The CDR3 length is 14 residues. Germline CDR1 reads KGHSH; CDR2 reads LQKENI. The DNA for the CDR3 is TGTGCCAGCTCAAGGGCCCGGGACTCCGGGGAGCTGTTTTTT. Protein product: CASSRARDSGELFF. Based on the CDR3 plus reference TRBV18 and TRBJ2-2, the full variable domain is NAGVMQNPRHLVRRRGQEARLRCSPMKGHSHVYWYRQLPEEGLKFMVYLQKENIIDESGMPKERFSAEFPKEGPSILRIQQVVRGDSAAYFCASSRARDSGELFFGEGSRLTVL.

This rearrangement joins TRBV5-8 to TRBJ1-5; 7 nucleotides line up with TRBD1. The CDR3 extends over 15 amino acids. CDR1 and CDR2 from the germline V gene are SGHTS and YDEGEE. V trimming: 3 bases; J trimming: 5 bases; junction bases outside the gene matches: 8. Written as DNA, the CDR3 is TGTGCCAGCAGCTCGGCGAGGGGGCAGGATCAGCCCCAGCATTTT. It translates to CASSSARGQDQPQHF.

In regard to this clone: Other DNA sequences within the sample encode an identical CDR3. V gene TRBV7-2 combines with J gene TRBJ2-7; TRBD2 agrees at 9 bases. Germline CDR1 is SGHTA and CDR2 is FQGNSA. Trimming cost V 5 bases and J 5 bases; bases outside gene matches: 7. There are 14 residues in the CDR3. CDR3 nucleotide sequence: TGTGCCAGCAGCCCCCATAGCGGGAGAAACGAGCAGTACTTC. Amino acid sequence: CASSPHSGRNEQYF.

The rearrangement joins TRBV4-2 to TRBJ1-6; 9 nucleotides agree with TRBD1. With V trimmed by 3 bases and J by 8 bases, 5 bases remained unmatched. The CDR3 runs to 15 residues. CDR1 and CDR2 (germline): LGHNA, YNFKEQ. CDR3 region: CASSHSQGADSPLHF. The CDR3 coding sequence is TGTGCCAGCAGCCATTCACAGGGGGCGGATTCACCCCTCCACTTT.

V and J are TRBV9 and TRBJ2-1; TRBD2 agrees at 15 bases. The CDR3 spans 24 residues. J was trimmed by 2 bases and V by 4 bases; bases with no gene match: 25. Per the germline V gene, CDR1 is SGDLS and CDR2 is YYNGEE. For the CDR3, the DNA is TGTGCCAGCAGCTCCGCCACGGGGGCTGCGGGACTAGCGGGAGGCCCCACTACCTACAATGAGCAGTTCTTC. As protein: CASSSATGAAGLAGGPTTYNEQFF.